This TCR beta chain was captured in a study of cytomegalovirus exposure and HLA in healthy donors. PCR amplification relied on 60 Vbeta primers (plus 13 Jbeta primers). In the authors' methods: Later analysis identified tens of millions of unique TCR beta chains, some 10 million shared. Clones were read by immunoSEQ multiplex PCR, and TCRdb kept only the in-frame ones, dropping some. Clonal size and the V and J genes are those of that table, whereas D and trimming came from the DNA. The sample consists of 150,000 or so clones, 75% to 85% of them appearing once. When sampled, the donors appeared nominally healthy, though they likely had unrecorded immune exposures. The receptor was derived from a female donor in good health and CMV-seronegative. Source material: PBMCs.

The CDR3 nucleotides read TGCGCCAGCAGCCAACAGGGGAGCGGGAGTGGGGGCTACGAGCAGTACTTC. It specifies CASSQQGSGSGGYEQYF. The genes are TRBV4-3 and TRBJ2-7; 8 nucleotides align to TRBD2. V lost 2 bases to trimming and J lost 3 bases; unmatched junction nucleotides: 12. Germline V gene lookup returns CDR1 LGHNA and CDR2 YSLEER. The CDR3 runs to 17 residues.